The 18 T cell receptor beta chains below come from one sample, sequenced in a study of T cells in Graves' hyperthyroidism and ophthalmopathy. TCR beta CDR3 region amplification was performed from RNA transcripts. TCR CDR3 underwent first-round RT-PCR with the HTBI primer set. Using its own MiXCR run on the multiplex PCR reads, TCRdb lists one record per CDR3 protein. The sample has under 200,000 distinct CDR3 sequences, about a tenth seen once. Sequencing was carried out using blood. These TCRs come from a woman aged 18-35 years with Graves' hyperthyroidism that later progressed to Graves' ophthalmopathy.

The sample holds many counts of this clonotype. J is TRBJ2-7 and V is TRBV7-9, with 9 bases that match TRBD2. V gave up 3 bases and J gave up 2 bases; unmatched junction bases: 8. The CDR3 length is 16 residues. The germline gives CDR1 SEHNR, CDR2 FQNEAQ (reference sequence). The CDR3 DNA is TGTGCCAGCAGCTTTGAATTAGCGGGGGCCACCTACGAGCAGTACTTC. Protein product: CASSFELAGATYEQYF.

Ten or more counts support this clonotype. The chain carries TRBV12-3 or TRBV12-4 and TRBJ2-3, with a weak D call TRBD1 (6 bases). The CDR3 runs to 14 residues. The V end lost 3 bases, the J end lost 4 bases, and 11 bases lay between the germline ends. The DNA for the CDR3 is TGTGCCAGCAGTTTTGGGGGCTTGCCAGATACGCAGTATTTT. Protein: CASSFGGLPDTQYF.

The rearrangement joins TRBV4-2 to TRBJ1-1; 7 bases agree with TRBD1. The CDR3 runs to 16 residues. Germline trimming cut 0 bases from V and 4 bases from J; bases unmatched to any gene: 8. The germline V gene has CDR1 LGHNA and CDR2 YNFKEQ. The CDR3 sequence: CASSQDLEGAGTEAFF. The DNA for the CDR3 is TGTGCCAGCAGCCAAGATTTAGAGGGGGCTGGCACTGAAGCTTTCTTT.

There are many counts of this clonotype. The CDR3 protein is CATSATSGRPQHF. Here the CDR3 DNA reads TGTGCCACCAGTGCAACCAGTGGTAGGCCCCAGCATTTT. The chain is built from TRBV24-1 and TRBJ1-5; no reliable D call. The ends were cut back, 5 bases at V and 9 bases at J, with 13 bases in the middle. From germline, CDR1 is KGHDR and CDR2 SFDVKD. CDR3 length: 13 amino acids.

In its sample, this clonotype was seen a few times. The J gene is TRBJ2-3, the V gene TRBV19; 7 nucleotides line up with TRBD2. V gave up 3 bases and J gave up 2 bases; unmatched junction bases: 5. This CDR3 is built from 15 residues. Per the germline V gene, CDR1 is LNHDA and CDR2 is SQIVND (reference sequence). In DNA form, the CDR3 reads TGTGCCAGTAGTATCGGCGGGAGCAACACAGATACGCAGTATTTT. Residues: CASSIGGSNTDTQYF.

In this sample, this clonotype turned up many times. The chain recombines TRBV3-1 with TRBJ2-5, with 9 bases lining up with TRBD2. The CDR3 contains 14 residues. Germline CDR1 is LGHDT and CDR2 is YNNKEL (reference sequence). Losses at the gene ends were 4 bases for V and 3 bases for J; bases not matched to a gene: 3. CDR3 loop: CASSPWTSEETQYF. The CDR3 DNA reads as TGTGCCAGCAGCCCCTGGACTAGCGAAGAGACCCAGTACTTC.

Concerning this clonotype: A much larger clone sits a single nucleotide away, making a read error possible. The J gene is TRBJ2-1, the V gene TRBV2, with a possible D match to TRBD2 (5 bases). The CDR3 contains 13 residues. CDR1 is SNHLY and CDR2 is FYNNEI in the germline V gene. This chain's CDR3 is CAGSERAGNEQFF. The CDR3 DNA follows: TGTGCCGGCAGTGAAAGGGCGGGCAATGAGCAGTTCTTC.

This clonotype has ten or more counts. V and J are TRBV11-2 and TRBJ2-2, with 11 bases fitting TRBD2. The CDR3 loop spans 16 amino acids. Trimming took 4 bases from V and 6 from J; bases not matched to a gene: 7. Germline-derived CDR1 and CDR2 are SGHAT and FQNNGV. CDR3 protein: CASSSLSGGAPGELFF. CDR3 sequence (DNA): TGTGCCAGCAGCTCACTTAGCGGGGGGGCCCCCGGGGAGCTGTTTTTT.

This clonotype was observed at least ten times. This chain uses TRBV3-1 with TRBJ2-1, with TRBD2 matching over 8 bases. The germline gives CDR1 LGHDT, CDR2 YNNKEL (reference sequence). The CDR3 is 16 residues long. V was clipped by 4 bases and J by 7 bases; unmatched bases: 12. The CDR3 protein is CASSPGRGGGSNEQFF. The CDR3 DNA sequence: TGTGCCAGCAGCCCGGGCAGGGGCGGGGGGTCAAATGAGCAGTTCTTC.

This clonotype was counted ten times or more. This rearrangement joins TRBV7-2 to TRBJ1-5; 8 positions match TRBD1. Trimming took 2 bases from V and 5 from J; bases not matched to a gene: 2. CDR3 length: 14 residues. Germline V gene sequence: CDR1 SGHTA, CDR2 FQGNSA. The CDR3: CASSLTRGHQPQHF. DNA for the CDR3: TGTGCCAGCAGCTTAACCAGGGGGCATCAGCCCCAGCATTTT.

At least ten counts were recorded for this clonotype. This chain uses TRBV6-1 with TRBJ1-2; D call uncertain. Trimming pared 5 bases from V and 5 bases from J, leaving 9 bases between. Germline V gene lookup returns CDR1 MNHNS and CDR2 SASEGT. This CDR3 is built from 12 residues. The CDR3 DNA sequence: TGTGCCAGCAGTCCCGGACGGTATGGCTACACCTTC. It is translated as CASSPGRYGYTF.

This clonotype was recorded many times. The chain links TRBV5-6 to TRBJ1-1, with D uncertain. This CDR3 is 13 amino acids long. Trimming left V 5 bases short and J 3 bases short, with 11 bases between. Germline loops: CDR1 SGHDT, CDR2 YYEEEE. In nucleotides, the CDR3 is TGTGCCAGCAGGGGTAACCGTTACACTGAAGCTTTCTTT. It yields the protein CASRGNRYTEAFF.

This clonotype came up a few times. The chain links TRBV27 to TRBJ2-1; D gene unclear. Trimming left V 6 bases short and J 6 bases short, with 9 bases between. CDR1 is MNHEY, CDR2 SMNVEV, per germline (reference sequence). The CDR3 runs 12 residues. CDR3 protein: CASRGFGNEQFF. The CDR3 nucleotides read TGTGCCAGCAGGGGCTTTGGCAATGAGCAGTTCTTC.

This clonotype was picked up many times. The V call is TRBV12-3 or TRBV12-4, the J call TRBJ1-1; D uncertain. The CDR3 has 14 residues. The V end lost 4 bases, the J end lost 0 bases, and 9 bases lay between the germline ends. This CDR3 reads CASSSGSVNTEAFF. The CDR3 DNA follows: TGTGCCAGCAGTTCTGGCAGCGTGAACACTGAAGCTTTCTTT.

This clonotype was observed a few times. V gene TRBV27 combines with J gene TRBJ1-2; D unresolved. Germline V CDR1 and CDR2: MNHEY, SMNVEV (reference sequence). The CDR3 contains 11 residues. Trimming took 10 bases from V and 6 from J, leaving 12 bases between them. The CDR3 reads CATRVDHGYTF. In nucleotides, the CDR3 is TGTGCCACCCGGGTAGACCATGGCTACACCTTC.

This clonotype was seen ten or more times. The rearrangement joins TRBV28 to TRBJ2-3; 8 nucleotides line up with TRBD1. Germline lookup yields CDR1 MDHEN and CDR2 SYDVKM. The ends lost 8 bases at V and 4 bases at J; junction bases unmatched: 5. The CDR3 has 13 residues. The CDR3, as DNA: TGTGCCAGCGCAGACAGGGGCTCAGATACGCAGTATTTT. It yields the protein CASADRGSDTQYF.

This clonotype was recorded many times. The chain uses TRBV7-9 and TRBJ1-1; no clear D. The germline V and J ends were trimmed by 7 bases and 4 bases, with 13 bases remaining between them. Germline lookup yields CDR1 SEHNR and CDR2 FQNEAQ (reference sequence). The CDR3 contains 13 residues. This chain's CDR3 is CASTYAGSTEAFF. CDR3 DNA: TGTGCCAGCACCTACGCGGGAAGCACTGAAGCTTTCTTT.

V gene TRBV18 combines with J gene TRBJ2-1; 11 bases line up with TRBD1. From germline, CDR1 is KGHSH and CDR2 LQKENI. The CDR3 contains 16 residues. With V trimmed by 0 bases and J by 12 bases, 10 bases remained unmatched. The CDR3 sequence: CASSPPRTGGGVVQFF. CDR3 nucleotides: TGTGCCAGCTCACCACCGCGGACAGGGGGCGGGGTAGTGCAGTTCTTC. The variable domain in full, with the rest retrieved from reference TRBV18 and TRBJ2-1, is NAGVMQNPRHLVRRRGQEARLRCSPMKGHSHVYWYRQLPEEGLKFMVYLQKENIIDESGMPKERFSAEFPKEGPSILRIQQVVRGDSAAYFCASSPPRTGGGVVQFFGPGTRLTVL.